The 13 T cell receptor beta chains in this list originate from one sample, sequenced in a study of shared clonotypes between healthy human individuals. Profiling relied on immunoSEQ multiplex PCR, and the TCRdb table lists in-frame clones only, not all of them. The sample carries some 1.5 million clones, roughly 96% recorded once. The sample consisted of naive CD4+ T cells sorted from blood. Subset of the sample: CD45RA+ positively selected. These receptors were obtained from a man aged 25-45 years in good health.

The chain employs TRBV5-1 and TRBJ2-5; D is ambiguous. Trimming left V 1 base short and J 2 bases short, with 9 bases between. Germline V lookup: CDR1 SGHRS, CDR2 YFSETQ. CDR3 length: 14 residues. The CDR3: CASSLLNSQETQYF. CDR3 bases: TGCGCCAGCAGCTTGCTGAACAGTCAAGAGACCCAGTACTTC.

The genes are TRBV7-2 and TRBJ2-1; 9 bases are a match to TRBD2. Germline V lookup: CDR1 SGHTA, CDR2 FQGNSA. V shed 1 base, J shed 8 bases, and the junction held 3 bases outside the gene matches. The CDR3 consists of 14 residues. The CDR3 loop reads CASSLGAGGYEQFF. CDR3 coding DNA: TGTGCCAGCAGCTTAGGAGCGGGAGGCTATGAGCAGTTCTTC.

The chain combines TRBV5-1 with TRBJ2-1; D may match TRBD1 or TRBD2 (5 bases each). V shed 3 bases and J shed 6 bases, with 16 bases lying between them. CDR3 length: 15 amino acids. Looked up from germline, CDR1 is SGHRS and CDR2 is YFSETQ. The CDR3 loop reads CASSWGPGSANEQFF. The CDR3 nucleotides are TGCGCCAGCAGCTGGGGACCGGGATCCGCCAATGAGCAGTTCTTC.

This clone was seen only once. This chain links TRBV6-1 with TRBJ1-5; weak D call: TRBD1 (5 bases). The CDR3 totals 15 residues. Germline V CDR1 and CDR2: MNHNS, SASEGT. Trimming shortened V by 4 bases and J by 0 bases, and 10 bases separated the two germline ends. The CDR3 sequence: CASSGPTDSNQPQHF. CDR3 in DNA: TGTGCCAGCAGTGGGCCGACAGATAGCAATCAGCCCCAGCATTTT.

This clone occurred once. The V gene is TRBV5-4, the J gene TRBJ2-3; perhaps TRBD2 as D (5 bases). CDR1 and CDR2 (germline): SGHNT, YYREEE (reference sequence). The CDR3 is 14 amino acids. V was pared by 4 bases and J by 5 bases, with 14 bases between. The CDR3 coding sequence is TGTGCCAGCAGCCCTTTCCAAGGAGGAGATACGCAGTATTTT. Translated: CASSPFQGGDTQYF.

The rearrangement links TRBV11-2 to TRBJ2-1; TRBD2 matches at 8 bases. The V segment lost 1 base and the J segment 4 bases; nucleotides outside the gene matches: 9. The CDR3 length is 17 residues. Germline-derived CDR1 and CDR2 are SGHAT and FQNNGV. The CDR3 coding sequence is TGTGCCAGCAGCTTAGTCACCGGGAGGGCCATTTACAATGAGCAGTTCTTC. Protein product: CASSLVTGRAIYNEQFF.

This chain connects TRBV5-1 to TRBJ2-4, with 11 bases that match TRBD1. Germline V gene lookup returns CDR1 SGHRS and CDR2 YFSETQ. V was clipped by 4 bases and J by 6 bases; unmatched bases: 6. This CDR3 region has 15 residues. The CDR3 here is CASSAPGTGGNIQYF. The CDR3 DNA reads TGCGCCAGCAGCGCCCCAGGGACAGGGGGAAACATTCAGTACTTC.

V usage is TRBV7-2 and J usage is TRBJ2-2, with 9 bases identical to TRBD1. CDR1 is SGHTA, CDR2 FQGNSA, per germline. The CDR3 loop spans 14 amino acids. V shed 1 base, J shed 6 bases, and the junction held 0 bases outside the gene matches. Here the CDR3 reads CASSLGQGAGELFF. CDR3 nucleotide sequence: TGTGCCAGCAGCTTAGGACAGGGGGCCGGGGAGCTGTTTTTT.

The chain is built from TRBV29-1 and TRBJ2-2; D is possibly TRBD1 (6 bases). CDR1 is SQVTM and CDR2 is ANQGSEA in the germline V gene. This CDR3 has 13 amino acids. With 8 bases removed from V and 1 base from J, the gap between germline ends came to 11 bases. The CDR3 here is CSKMDRNTGELFF. DNA of the CDR3: TGCAGCAAAATGGACAGGAACACCGGGGAGCTGTTTTTT.

The chain carries TRBV25-1 and TRBJ2-3; possible D gene TRBD1, 6 bases. Germline assignment: CDR1 MGHDK and CDR2 SYGVNS. This CDR3 has 16 amino acids. V lost 3 bases and J 0 bases, leaving 13 bases between the germline ends. DNA of the CDR3: TGTGCCAGCAGTGAGACGGGACACCGTAGCACAGATACGCAGTATTTT. Its translation: CASSETGHRSTDTQYF.

Comment on this clone: This sample includes further DNA sequences coding for the same CDR3. The chain combines TRBV5-1 with TRBJ2-1; tentatively, D is TRBD1 (6 bases). V lost 4 bases, J lost 0 bases, and 8 bases lay in between. The CDR3 is 14 residues long. Germline V lookup: CDR1 SGHRS, CDR2 YFSETQ. The CDR3 region has the DNA TGCGCCAGCAGCCTGGACAGCTCCTACAATGAGCAGTTCTTC. Encoded protein: CASSLDSSYNEQFF.

This clone occurred once. This chain links TRBV18 with TRBJ2-2; perhaps TRBD1 as D (6 bases). The germline V gene has CDR1 KGHSH and CDR2 LQKENI. The V end was cut by 4 bases, the J end by 1 base, with 13 bases between. This CDR3 contains 16 residues. The CDR3 reads CASSRQRQENTGELFF. CDR3 coding DNA: TGTGCCAGCTCACGTCAGCGACAGGAGAACACCGGGGAGCTGTTTTTT.

This rearrangement joins TRBV19 to TRBJ2-5; a possible D gene is TRBD1 (6 bases). Trimming cost V 4 bases and J 4 bases, with 13 bases left between them. The germline gives CDR1 LNHDA, CDR2 SQIVND (reference sequence). This CDR3 is 14 amino acids long. Here the CDR3 DNA reads TGTGCCAGTAGTACACAGGGAATTGGAGAGACCCAGTACTTC. Its translation is CASSTQGIGETQYF.